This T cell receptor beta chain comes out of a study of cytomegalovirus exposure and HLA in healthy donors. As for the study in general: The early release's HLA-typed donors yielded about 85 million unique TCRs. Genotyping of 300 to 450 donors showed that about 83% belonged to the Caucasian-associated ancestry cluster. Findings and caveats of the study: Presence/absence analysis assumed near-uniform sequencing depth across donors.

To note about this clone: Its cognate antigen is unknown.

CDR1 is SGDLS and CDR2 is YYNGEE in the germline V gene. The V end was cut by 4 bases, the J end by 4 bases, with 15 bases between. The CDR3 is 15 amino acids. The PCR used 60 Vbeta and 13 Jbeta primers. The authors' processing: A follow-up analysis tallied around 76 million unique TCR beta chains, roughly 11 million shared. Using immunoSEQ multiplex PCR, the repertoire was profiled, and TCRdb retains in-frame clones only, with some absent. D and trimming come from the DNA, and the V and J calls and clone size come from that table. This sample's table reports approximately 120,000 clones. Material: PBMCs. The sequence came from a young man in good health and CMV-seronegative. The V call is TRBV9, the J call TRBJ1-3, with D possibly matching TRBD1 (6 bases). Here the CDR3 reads CASSPRGGRGNTIYF. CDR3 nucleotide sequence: TGTGCCAGCAGCCCCCGGGGGGGCCGGGGAAACACCATATATTTT.